This T cell receptor beta chain was recorded in a study of cytomegalovirus exposure and HLA in healthy donors. General study points: The authors later found most CMV-associated TCR beta chains appeared HLA-restricted. A few V segments could not be told apart, such as TRBV6-2 and TRBV6-3, and were left out.

The CDR3 runs to 12 residues. V was clipped by 1 base and J by 7 bases, with 5 bases between them. Germline CDR1 reads SGHTA; CDR2 reads FQGTGA. In the PCR, 60 Vbeta and 13 Jbeta primers were used. Measured with immunoSEQ multiplex PCR; TCRdb has only the in-frame clones, and not every one. The table shows some 120,000 clones, with about 79% occurring only once. With regard to this clone: The antigen is undetermined.

The receptor was derived from a woman aged 18-29 years in good health and CMV-seropositive. Sequenced material: PBMCs. This sequence joins TRBV7-3 and TRBJ2-1; D remains ambiguous. The CDR3 reads CASSLSKNEQFF. The CDR3 coding sequence is TGTGCCAGCAGCTTAAGTAAAAATGAGCAGTTCTTC.